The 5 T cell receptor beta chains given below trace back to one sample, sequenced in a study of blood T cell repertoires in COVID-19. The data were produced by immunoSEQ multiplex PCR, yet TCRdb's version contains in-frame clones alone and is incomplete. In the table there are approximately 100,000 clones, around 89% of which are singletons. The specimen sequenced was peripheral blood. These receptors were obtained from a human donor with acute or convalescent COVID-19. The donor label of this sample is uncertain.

The CDR3 sequence is CASSDSEYGYTF. DNA of the CDR3: TGTGCCAGCAGCGACAGCGAATATGGCTACACCTTC. The J gene is TRBJ1-2, the V gene TRBV6-2 or TRBV6-3; D is possibly TRBD1 (5 bases). The V end was cut by 6 bases, the J end by 5 bases, with 10 bases between. This CDR3 comprises 12 residues. In germline, CDR1 is MNHEY, CDR2 SVGEGT.

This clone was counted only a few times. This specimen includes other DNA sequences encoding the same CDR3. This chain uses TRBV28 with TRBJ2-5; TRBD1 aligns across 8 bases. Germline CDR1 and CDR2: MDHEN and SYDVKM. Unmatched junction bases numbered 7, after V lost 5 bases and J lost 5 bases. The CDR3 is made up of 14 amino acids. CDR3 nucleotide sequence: TGTGCCAGCAGTCGGGGACAGGCCAGGGAGACCCAGTACTTC. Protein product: CASSRGQARETQYF.

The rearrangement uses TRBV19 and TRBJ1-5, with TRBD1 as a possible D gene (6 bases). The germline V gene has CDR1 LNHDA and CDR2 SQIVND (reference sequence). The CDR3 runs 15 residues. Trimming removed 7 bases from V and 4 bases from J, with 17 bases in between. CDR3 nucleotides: TGTGCCAGTACCCCCTTTGGCAGGGGTAATCAGCCCCAGCATTTT. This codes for CASTPFGRGNQPQHF.

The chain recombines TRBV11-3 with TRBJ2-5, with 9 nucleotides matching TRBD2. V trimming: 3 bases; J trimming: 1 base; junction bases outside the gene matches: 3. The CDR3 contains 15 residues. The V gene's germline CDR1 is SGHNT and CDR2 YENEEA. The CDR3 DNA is TGTGCCAGCAGCTTGACTAGCGGACTCCAAGAGACCCAGTACTTC. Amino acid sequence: CASSLTSGLQETQYF.

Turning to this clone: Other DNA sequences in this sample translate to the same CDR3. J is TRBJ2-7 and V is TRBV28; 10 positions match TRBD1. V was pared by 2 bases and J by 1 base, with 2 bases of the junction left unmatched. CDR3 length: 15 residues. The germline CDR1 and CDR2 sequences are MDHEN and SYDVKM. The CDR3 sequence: CASSLPGQGSYEQYF. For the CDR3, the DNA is TGTGCCAGCAGTTTACCGGGACAGGGGTCCTACGAGCAGTACTTC.